This T cell receptor (beta chain) was found in a study of blood T cells in healthy people across ages. V shed 0 bases and J 1 base; nucleotides not matched to a gene: 11. The CDR3 contains 18 residues. Germline CDR1 is SEHNR and CDR2 is FQNEAQ (reference sequence). Then a second PCR, running roughly 6 to 11 cycles, was carried out with a sample-barcoded 5' primer and a J-beta primer mix. TCRdb passed the 5' RACE reads through MiXCR, listing each CDR3 protein once. The sample has 540,000 or so distinct CDR3 sequences, 40% to 55% seen once. This clonotype was counted a single time. The chain is built from TRBV7-9 and TRBJ1-2; 7 nucleotides agree with TRBD1. The material sequenced was blood. The sequence was obtained from an older man in good health. This CDR3 is CASSLAPSTGAYNYGYTF. The CDR3 nucleotides read TGTGCCAGCAGCTTAGCCCCGAGTACAGGGGCCTATAACTATGGCTACACCTTC.